These T cell receptor beta chains were read from a single sample in a study of shared clonotypes between healthy human individuals. TCRdb keeps only in-frame clones here, not all; method: immunoSEQ multiplex PCR. The sample records roughly 2.2 million clones, over 85% being singletons. The specimen sequenced was naive CD4+ T cells from PBMCs. The source is a man aged 18 to 35 in good health. Some clones in this sample may be carry-over from other donors' samples. CDR3s include the opening cysteine and the closing phenylalanine or tryptophan. A D gene is named only where the DNA matches it firmly. Part of the rows lack a size; the others show once, few, many or a class for expanded clones.

j_gene | abundance | v_gene | d_gene | CDR3nt | CDR3aa
TRBJ1-1 | . | TRBV27 | TRBD1 | TGTGCCAGCAGTCTCAACAGGGGAAACACTGAAGCTTTCTTT | CASSLNRGNTEAFF
TRBJ1-1 | . | TRBV7-3 | . | TGTGCCAGCAGCTTAACGGGGATCGGACCGAACACTGAAGCTTTCTTT | CASSLTGIGPNTEAFF
TRBJ1-3 | once | TRBV7-3 | . | TGTGCCAGCAGCTTAACAGGGGGATCGGCAAACACCATATATTTT | CASSLTGGSANTIYF
TRBJ1-2 | . | TRBV19 | TRBD1 | TGTGCCAGTGCCGGTGGGGGCCCAGGGGGCTATGGCTACACCTTC | CASAGGGPGGYGYTF
TRBJ2-5 | . | TRBV29-1 | . | TGCAGCGTCCGACTCCGGGTTTTTGAGACCCAGTACTTC | CSVRLRVFETQYF
TRBJ1-3 | once | TRBV9 | . | TGTGCCAGCACGCGCACTGGGCAACGAAACACCATATATTTT | CASTRTGQRNTIYF
TRBJ2-5 | . | TRBV25-1 | TRBD1 | TGTGCCAGCAGCGAGCCGGGACAGCGGGAGACCCAGTACTTC | CASSEPGQRETQYF
TRBJ1-1 | . | TRBV7-6 | . | TGTGCCAGCAGCTTACGGGGAGGGGTTGAAGCTTTCTTT | CASSLRGGVEAFF
TRBJ1-5 | . | TRBV7-9 | . | TGTGCCAGCAGCTCGGAGCGGGGTGTAGGCAATCAGCCCCAGCATTTT | CASSSERGVGNQPQHF
TRBJ1-2 | . | TRBV5-1 | . | TGCGCCAGCAGCTCTGCCCCGGGACACCAAAACTATGGCTACACCTTC | CASSSAPGHQNYGYTF
TRBJ2-5 | . | TRBV28 | . | TGTGCCAGCCTAAGATCGTTTCGGGAGACCCAGTACTTC | CASLRSFRETQYF
TRBJ2-5 | . | TRBV2 | . | TGTGCCAGCAGCAGACTAGTTAAGAGTGAGACCCAGTACTTC | CASSRLVKSETQYF
TRBJ1-5 | . | TRBV27 | TRBD1 | TGTGCCAGCAGTTCACTATCTAGACAGGGGAGGATGGGCAATCAGCCCCAGCATTTT | CASSSLSRQGRMGNQPQHF
TRBJ2-3 | . | TRBV7-9 | . | TGTGCCAGCAGCCCAGGGAGAGATACGCAGTATTTT | CASSPGRDTQYF